The T cell receptor beta chain under discussion was sequenced for a study of long-term antiretroviral therapy in people with HIV. On the study more broadly: Samples from the earliest time points predate the 2015 immediate-ART recommendation by about a decade. General study results and limits: ART was followed by higher diversity that remained below transplant donor controls.

The V gene lost 2 bases and the J gene lost 2 bases, with 23 bases spanning the gap. CDR3 size: 18 residues. CDR1 and CDR2 (germline): SGHKS, YYEKEE (reference sequence). Note on this clone: What it binds is not known.

Run at survey level, the immunoSEQ assay was version v3.0. The assay was immunoSEQ multiplex PCR, and TCRdb's table has in-frame clones only and misses some. The table lists 40,000 to 50,000 clones, around 93% of them singletons, with roughly 2.1% in the top ten. This rearrangement joins TRBV5-5 to TRBJ2-7; TRBD1 is a possible D gene (9 bases). Sequencing was performed on unsorted PBMCs, taken roughly 9.4 years after starting antiretroviral therapy. This sequence originates from a man aged 25-40 years with HIV. CDR3 protein: CASSFYSGGTGFTYEQYF. The CDR3 DNA reads TGTGCCAGCAGCTTCTACTCGGGGGGGACAGGGTTTACCTACGAGCAGTACTTC.